Listed here are 31 T cell receptor beta chains from one sample, sequenced in a study of regulatory T cells in long-lasting Graves disease. Investigators prepared the TCR beta libraries by applying iRepertoire HTBI primers and Arm-PCR of CDR3 regions. TCRdb re-derived calls from the multiplex PCR reads in MiXCR, one entry per CDR3 protein. The sample includes around 250,000 distinct CDR3 sequences, approximately 20% of them seen just once. Noted time point: newly diagnosed GD, antithyroid drugs for less than 3 months. PBMC RNA served as the TCR library source. This material consisted of peripheral blood mononuclear cells (PBMCs), taken at new diagnosis, from a patient treated with antithyroid drugs. These receptor sequences come from a female donor with Graves disease.

Many counts were recorded for this clonotype. J is TRBJ1-1 and V is TRBV18; the D gene is possibly TRBD1 (5 bases). This CDR3 is 14 amino acids long. Trimming took 6 bases from V and 0 from J, leaving 11 bases between them. Per the germline V gene, CDR1 is KGHSH and CDR2 is LQKENI. CDR3 bases: TGTGCCAGCTCCGAGGACATAGTGAACACTGAAGCTTTCTTT. Encoded protein: CASSEDIVNTEAFF.

This clonotype has at least ten counts. The V gene is TRBV19, the J gene TRBJ2-7; TRBD2 matches at 8 bases. Germline V gene lookup returns CDR1 LNHDA and CDR2 SQIVND (reference sequence). The CDR3 has 15 amino acids. V lost 3 bases to trimming and J lost 3 bases; unmatched junction nucleotides: 7. CDR3 residues: CASSISGTRIYEQYF. The DNA of the CDR3 is TGTGCCAGTAGTATTTCCGGGACTAGAATCTACGAGCAGTACTTC.

There are many counts of this clonotype. The rearrangement uses TRBV12-3 or TRBV12-4 and TRBJ2-5; 7 bases are shared with TRBD1. V lost 6 bases and J lost 5; bases outside the gene matches: 12. The CDR3 totals 15 residues. CDR3 amino acids: CASSYTRQGGETQYF. DNA for the CDR3: TGTGCCAGCAGCTACACCAGACAGGGCGGCGAGACCCAGTACTTC.

This clonotype was recorded many times. The chain has TRBV29-1 and TRBJ1-1; 7 nucleotides match TRBD1. Germline V lookup: CDR1 SQVTM, CDR2 ANQGSEA. Trimming removed 4 bases from V and 2 bases from J; junction bases left unmatched: 4. This CDR3 is 13 amino acids long. This chain's CDR3 is CSVGGQYNTEAFF. The CDR3 DNA reads TGCAGCGTTGGGGGACAGTACAACACTGAAGCTTTCTTT.

This clonotype was detected many times. The chain employs TRBV19 and TRBJ1-2; a weak D match, TRBD1 (5 bases). The germline V gene has CDR1 LNHDA and CDR2 SQIVND (reference sequence). The CDR3 is made up of 13 amino acids. The V end lost 7 bases, the J end lost 4 bases, and 13 bases lay between the germline ends. The CDR3 here is CASTPGRSYGYTF. CDR3 bases: TGTGCCAGTACTCCGGGACGGAGCTATGGCTACACCTTC.

This clonotype was detected ten times or more. The rearrangement uses TRBV6-1 and TRBJ2-5; D ambiguous. The length of the CDR3 is 14 residues. Per germline, CDR1 MNHNS and CDR2 SASEGT. Between the trimmed V and J ends, which lost 6 bases and 2 bases, there was a span of 13 bases. The CDR3 loop reads CASSLSTVQETQYF. In DNA form, the CDR3 reads TGTGCCAGCAGCCTATCGACCGTTCAAGAGACCCAGTACTTC.

Many counts were recorded for this clonotype. The chain is built from TRBV19 and TRBJ1-5; 11 bases match TRBD1. The junction had 8 bases not matched to a gene; V was cut back by 4 bases and J by 6 bases. The germline V gene has CDR1 LNHDA and CDR2 SQIVND (reference sequence). The CDR3 has 16 residues. The CDR3 DNA reads TGTGCCAGTAGTACCGGGACAGGGGGGGTCGGTCAGCCCCAGCATTTT. This codes for CASSTGTGGVGQPQHF.

This clonotype was seen ten or more times. This chain's CDR3 is CASSLVGKAKNIQYF. For the CDR3, the DNA is TGTGCCAGCAGTTTAGTCGGGAAGGCCAAAAACATTCAGTACTTC. The V call is TRBV28, the J call TRBJ2-4; D may be TRBD2 (5 bases). V lost 2 bases and J 1 base, leaving 9 bases between the germline ends. This CDR3 region has 15 residues. Germline values: CDR1 MDHEN, CDR2 SYDVKM.

There are a few counts of this clonotype. A much larger clone differs by one base, so this may be a read error. J is TRBJ1-1 and V is TRBV28, with D possibly TRBD1 on 5 matching bases. This CDR3 comprises 15 residues. Germline CDR1 reads MDHEN; CDR2 reads SYDVKM. CDR3 in DNA: TGTGCCAGCAGGGGAGGAGGGGCCGACAACACTGAAGTTTTCTTT. Translating gives CASRGGGADNTEVFF.

The sample holds many counts of this clonotype. The chain uses TRBV9 and TRBJ1-6, with D perhaps matching TRBD1 (5 bases). The CDR3 contains 13 residues. Germline V gives CDR1 SGDLS, CDR2 YYNGEE. V was trimmed by 3 bases and J by 8 bases, leaving 9 bases between them. Here the CDR3 reads CASSAWGYSPLHF. The CDR3 nucleotides read TGTGCCAGCAGCGCGTGGGGGTATTCACCCCTCCACTTT.

This clonotype was counted a few times. The V call is TRBV27, the J call TRBJ2-7; a possible D gene is TRBD1 (6 bases). V was cut by 5 bases and J by 3 bases, with 14 bases left in between. Germline CDR1 reads MNHEY; CDR2 reads SMNVEV (reference sequence). This CDR3 is 14 amino acids long. CDR3 bases: TGTGCCAGCAGTCCGTGGGACACTTACTACGAGCAGTACTTC. It codes for CASSPWDTYYEQYF.

At least ten counts were recorded for this clonotype. The chain has TRBV14 and TRBJ1-1; unclear D gene. This CDR3 region has 13 residues. The V end was cut by 1 base, the J end by 5 bases, with 8 bases between. Germline V gives CDR1 SGHDN, CDR2 FVKESK. The CDR3 spells CASSQGVMTEAFF. CDR3 bases: TGTGCCAGCAGCCAAGGAGTAATGACTGAAGCTTTCTTT.

This clonotype was seen repeatedly, ten times or more. V and J are TRBV11-2 and TRBJ2-5; 8 bases line up with TRBD2. Germline V gene sequence: CDR1 SGHAT, CDR2 FQNNGV. V gave up 3 bases and J gave up 5 bases; unmatched junction bases: 8. This CDR3 has 15 residues. For the CDR3, the DNA is TGTGCCAGCAGCTTGCGGGGGGTGCTGGGCGAGACCCAGTACTTC. The encoded protein is CASSLRGVLGETQYF.

This clonotype was seen at least ten times. The CDR3, as DNA: TGTGCCAGCAGTGACCCGGGACAGGGGGCAGCGGCTGAAGCTTTCTTT. Translated, it gives CASSDPGQGAAAEAFF. The chain employs TRBV6-1 and TRBJ1-1; 12 positions match TRBD1. Germline lookup yields CDR1 MNHNS and CDR2 SASEGT. Losses at the gene ends were 3 bases for V and 6 bases for J; bases not matched to a gene: 8. The CDR3 consists of 16 residues.

This clonotype was detected ten times or more. The CDR3: CASSSGPPSYEQYF. The CDR3 nucleotides read TGTGCCAGCAGCTCCGGACCCCCAAGCTACGAGCAGTACTTC. This chain connects TRBV7-2 to TRBJ2-7; D ambiguous. The V end was cut by 4 bases, the J end by 3 bases, with 13 bases between. This CDR3 region has 14 residues. Per germline, CDR1 SGHTA and CDR2 FQGNSA. The variable domain in full, completed from reference TRBV7-2 and TRBJ2-7, reads GAGVSQSPSNKVTEKGKDVELRCDPISGHTALYWYRQSLGQGLEFLIYFQGNSAPDKSGLPSDRFSAERTGGSVSTLTIQRTQQEDSAVYLCASSSGPPSYEQYFGPGTRLTVT.

This clonotype was found many times. This chain connects TRBV2 to TRBJ1-2; D may be TRBD1 (6 bases). Trimming took 6 bases from V and 8 from J, leaving 13 bases between them. The germline gives CDR1 SNHLY, CDR2 FYNNEI. This CDR3 has 12 residues. CDR3 amino acids: CASREGGKGYTF. In DNA, the CDR3 is TGTGCCAGCAGGGAGGGGGGTAAAGGCTACACCTTC. Together with reference TRBV2 and TRBJ1-2, the CDR3 gives the full variable domain: EPEVTQTPSHQVTQMGQEVILRCVPISNHLYFYWYRQILGQKVEFLVSFYNNEISEKSEIFDDQFSVERPDGSNFTLKIRSTKLEDSAMYFCASREGGKGYTFGSGTRLTVV.

This clonotype was recorded at least ten times. The chain employs TRBV11-2 and TRBJ2-3; a weak D match, TRBD2 (6 bases). Germline CDR1 is SGHAT and CDR2 is FQNNGV. This CDR3 has 14 amino acids. The V gene lost 3 bases and the J gene lost 8 bases, with 15 bases spanning the gap. In DNA, the CDR3 is TGTGCCAGCAGCTTGAATGCGGGAAGGGGTACGCAGTATTTT. Protein product: CASSLNAGRGTQYF.

This clonotype was counted ten times or more. The chain carries TRBV7-8 and TRBJ2-7; D is perhaps TRBD1 (6 bases). The CDR3 has 14 amino acids. Looked up from germline, CDR1 is SGHVS and CDR2 is FQNEAQ. Trimming pared 1 base from V and 4 bases from J, leaving 11 bases between. The CDR3 DNA sequence: TGTGCCAGCAGCTTAGTGGGACAAGGTTACGAGCAGTACTTC. Translation gives CASSLVGQGYEQYF.

This clonotype was observed many times. The V call is TRBV30, the J call TRBJ1-1; D possibly corresponds to TRBD1 (5 bases). With 8 bases removed from V and 5 bases from J, the gap between germline ends came to 21 bases. Germline CDR1 GTSNPN, CDR2 SVGIG (reference sequence). The CDR3 spans 14 residues. The CDR3 spells CAAQVGAGGTEAFF. CDR3 sequence (DNA): TGTGCCGCACAAGTCGGGGCAGGCGGGACTGAAGCTTTCTTT.

This clonotype appeared many times. This chain connects TRBV28 to TRBJ2-5, with TRBD1 matching over 9 bases. Germline CDR1 reads MDHEN; CDR2 reads SYDVKM. The V and J ends lost 3 bases and 5 bases, in that order; junction bases with no gene match: 10. CDR3 length: 16 amino acids. The CDR3 protein is CASSFWDRAVVETQYF. The CDR3 DNA is TGTGCCAGCAGTTTCTGGGACAGGGCGGTCGTCGAGACCCAGTACTTC.

In this sample, this clonotype turned up a few times. The CDR3 does not end in the conserved phenylalanine or tryptophan, so this is likely a read error. DNA of the CDR3: TGTGCCAGCAGCCGATCGGACCAAGGACAGCTCAATGAGCAGTTCCTC. As protein: CASSRSDQGQLNEQFL. This sequence joins TRBV13 and TRBJ2-1; D perhaps matches TRBD1 (6 bases). This CDR3 is built from 16 residues. Trimming removed 5 bases from V and 6 bases from J, with 20 bases in between. CDR1 and CDR2 from the germline V gene are PRHDT and FYEKMQ (reference sequence).

As DNA, the CDR3 is TGCGCCAGCAGCCAAGCTTCCACAGATACGCAGTATTTT. Translation gives CASSQASTDTQYF. This chain uses TRBV4-1 with TRBJ2-3; D uncertain. The CDR3 runs 13 residues. V was trimmed by 1 base and J by 2 bases, leaving 4 bases between them. Per germline, CDR1 MGHRA and CDR2 YSYEKL.

This clonotype was counted many times. The chain recombines TRBV24-1 with TRBJ1-5; possibly TRBD1 for D (5 bases). The V gene lost 4 bases and the J gene lost 4 bases, with 13 bases spanning the gap. The length of the CDR3 is 15 residues. Germline V gene data show CDR1 as KGHDR and CDR2 as SFDVKD. In nucleotides, the CDR3 is TGTGCCACCAGTGACCCCGGGAGGGGTAATCAGCCCCAGCATTTT. As protein: CATSDPGRGNQPQHF.

In this sample, this clonotype turned up many times. J is TRBJ1-3 and V is TRBV28; tentative D call: TRBD1 (6 bases). The ends were cut back, 5 bases at V and 3 bases at J, with 11 bases in the middle. CDR1 is MDHEN, CDR2 SYDVKM, per germline. This CDR3 is built from 14 residues. This CDR3 is CASSQYRDGNTIYF. CDR3 nucleotide sequence: TGTGCCAGCAGTCAGTACAGGGATGGAAACACCATATATTTT.

This clonotype showed up many times. The genes are TRBV2 and TRBJ2-1, with TRBD2 matching over 13 bases. V shed 6 bases and J 7 bases; nucleotides not matched to a gene: 3. The CDR3 spans 14 residues. The germline V gene encodes CDR1 SNHLY and CDR2 FYNNEI. This CDR3 is CASRGTSGMNEQFF. Here the CDR3 DNA reads TGTGCCAGCAGGGGGACTAGCGGGATGAATGAGCAGTTCTTC. The full variable domain, rest sourced from reference TRBV2 and TRBJ2-1, is EPEVTQTPSHQVTQMGQEVILRCVPISNHLYFYWYRQILGQKVEFLVSFYNNEISEKSEIFDDQFSVERPDGSNFTLKIRSTKLEDSAMYFCASRGTSGMNEQFFGPGTRLTVL.

This clonotype was recorded many times. This sequence joins TRBV7-2 and TRBJ1-4; 8 bases are shared with TRBD1. There are 14 residues in the CDR3. V was clipped by 7 bases and J by 5 bases; unmatched bases: 6. Germline loops: CDR1 SGHTA, CDR2 FQGNSA. CDR3 DNA sequence: TGTGCCAGCACCCATGACAGGGGCAATGAAAAACTGTTTTTT. Translating it yields CASTHDRGNEKLFF. The variable domain in full, with the rest retrieved from reference TRBV7-2 and TRBJ1-4, is GAGVSQSPSNKVTEKGKDVELRCDPISGHTALYWYRQSLGQGLEFLIYFQGNSAPDKSGLPSDRFSAERTGGSVSTLTIQRTQQEDSAVYLCASTHDRGNEKLFFGSGTQLSVL.

In this sample, this clonotype turned up many times. CDR3 residues: CASSFSGSSYEQYF. CDR3 bases: TGTGCCAGCAGTTTTTCAGGGAGCTCCTACGAGCAGTACTTC. The chain recombines TRBV27 with TRBJ2-7, with D perhaps assigned TRBD1 or TRBD2 (5 bases each). Germline CDR1 and CDR2: MNHEY and SMNVEV (reference sequence). Trimming removed 3 bases from V and 0 bases from J, with 9 bases in between. The CDR3 is 14 residues long.

This clonotype was seen many times. V usage is TRBV20-1 and J usage is TRBJ2-5; 8 bases match TRBD1. The V segment lost 6 bases and the J segment 2 bases; nucleotides outside the gene matches: 2. The CDR3 runs to 12 residues. Germline V gives CDR1 DFQATT, CDR2 SNEGSKA (reference sequence). CDR3 residues: CSADRVQETQYF. CDR3 DNA: TGCAGTGCGGACAGGGTTCAAGAGACCCAGTACTTC.

This clonotype appeared many times. This sequence joins TRBV20-1 and TRBJ2-3, with 9 bases identical to TRBD1. V was pared by 1 base and J by 4 bases, with 9 bases of the junction left unmatched. The CDR3 runs to 16 residues. Germline loops: CDR1 DFQATT, CDR2 SNEGSKA (reference sequence). As DNA, the CDR3 is TGCAGTGCTAGAGTGGTGGGGACAGGGTATCCAGATACGCAGTATTTT. It is translated as CSARVVGTGYPDTQYF.

Concerning this clonotype itself: It is likely a read error: a sequence one base away is far more abundant. The chain links TRBV28 to TRBJ2-1; 11 nucleotides align to TRBD2. The CDR3 is 14 amino acids. Germline trimming cut 2 bases from V and 10 bases from J; bases unmatched to any gene: 4. Germline values: CDR1 MDHEN, CDR2 SYDVKM. The CDR3, as DNA: TGTGCCAGCAGTTTACTAGCGGGAGGTCTCGAGCAGTTCTTC. It translates to CASSLLAGGLEQFF.

This clonotype has a count of ten or more. This chain joins TRBV27 and TRBJ2-1; D is undetermined. The CDR3 runs to 17 residues. Germline CDR1 and CDR2: MNHEY and SMNVEV (reference sequence). V was shortened by 3 bases and J by 1 base, with 16 bases between the two germline ends. The CDR3 DNA sequence: TGTGCCAGCAGTTTGGAGACACAAAAGATATCCTACAATGAGCAGTTCTTC. This translates into CASSLETQKISYNEQFF.